The clone carrying this TCR beta chain was recorded only once. Using immunoSEQ multiplex PCR, the repertoire was profiled, and TCRdb retains in-frame clones only, with some absent. The sample has 210,000 or so clones; about 87% are singletons. The sample is drawn from a study of blood T cell repertoires in COVID-19. Study context: Researchers got acute and convalescent COVID-19 samples from the United States, Italy and Spain. From T cells, B-cell-depleted T cells, or PBMCs came the material, which was cDNA or gDNA.

The CDR3 loop spans 17 amino acids. V dropped 2 bases and J dropped 1; count of bases not matched to a gene: 9. Germline values: CDR1 LGHNA, CDR2 YNFKEQ. The TCR was taken from a man aged 25-40 years with COVID-19, enrolled during active disease. The sample comprised peripheral blood. The genes are TRBV4-2 and TRBJ2-7; 9 bases match TRBD1. The CDR3 DNA reads as TGTGCCAGCAGCCAAACCACCGGGACAGGGCTTTCCTACGAGCAGTACTTC. Residues: CASSQTTGTGLSYEQYF.